These 17 T cell receptor beta chains share one sample of origin, sequenced in a study of vaccination and CD4 T cells after COVID-19. TCRdb processed the PCR reads anew with MiXCR; each CDR3 protein has one entry. Of about 19,000 distinct CDR3 sequences listed, approximately 59% were seen once; the top ten hold about 0.94%. The source material was CD4+ T cells from blood, sampled before SARS-CoV-2 vaccination. The receptors shown here come from a human donor who had recovered from COVID-19.

The genes are TRBV12-3 or TRBV12-4 and TRBJ2-2, with D perhaps TRBD1 or TRBD2 (5 bases each). The CDR3 contains 15 residues. Trimming took 5 bases from V and 0 from J, leaving 10 bases between them. CDR3 sequence: CASSVRDANTGELFF. As DNA, the CDR3 is TGTGCCAGCAGTGTCAGGGACGCGAACACCGGGGAGCTGTTTTTT.

The chain recombines TRBV20-1 with TRBJ2-5, with D perhaps TRBD1 (6 bases). Germline lookup yields CDR1 DFQATT and CDR2 SNEGSKA (reference sequence). Trimming removed 4 bases at V and 4 bases at J, with 10 bases between. The CDR3 runs to 12 residues. The CDR3 is CSAILGGETQYF. As DNA, the CDR3 is TGCAGTGCTATTCTAGGGGGAGAGACCCAGTACTTC.

This sequence joins TRBV6-2 or TRBV6-3 and TRBJ2-7; 9 nucleotides match TRBD1. The length of the CDR3 is 14 residues. Germline CDR1 is MNHEY and CDR2 is SVGEGT. V dropped 0 bases and J dropped 3; count of bases not matched to a gene: 0. The CDR3 loop reads CASSYSTGGYEQYF. The CDR3 DNA is TGTGCCAGCAGTTACTCGACAGGGGGCTACGAGCAGTACTTC.

The chain is built from TRBV18 and TRBJ1-2, with TRBD1 as a possible D gene (5 bases). The CDR3 is 13 residues long. V was trimmed by 4 bases and J by 5 bases, leaving 11 bases between them. CDR1 and CDR2 from the germline V gene are KGHSH and LQKENI. As DNA, the CDR3 is TGTGCCAGCTCACAAGACAGAGAGTATGGCTACACCTTC. Translating gives CASSQDREYGYTF.

This chain joins TRBV27 and TRBJ2-7; 7 bases are shared with TRBD2. This CDR3 contains 17 residues. Germline assignment: CDR1 MNHEY and CDR2 SMNVEV (reference sequence). V lost 3 bases, J lost 4 bases, and 15 bases stayed unmatched. This chain's CDR3 is CASSFHPTGTTEYEQYF. The CDR3 region has the DNA TGTGCCAGCAGTTTCCACCCCACCGGGACTACTGAATACGAGCAGTACTTC.

The rearrangement uses TRBV2 and TRBJ2-7; D possibly corresponds to TRBD1 (5 bases). There are 14 residues in the CDR3. V shed 7 bases and J shed 0 bases, with 13 bases lying between them. Germline V gene data show CDR1 as SNHLY and CDR2 as FYNNEI. As DNA, the CDR3 is TGTGCCAGCACCCCGACAGTCCACTCCTACGAGCAGTACTTC. Its translation: CASTPTVHSYEQYF.

The CDR3 is CASSSSSGRKDTQYF. In DNA form, the CDR3 reads TGTGCCAGTAGTTCTTCTAGCGGGAGAAAAGATACGCAGTATTTT. The gene calls are TRBV19 and TRBJ2-3; 10 nucleotides line up with TRBD2. CDR1 and CDR2 (germline): LNHDA, SQIVND (reference sequence). The CDR3 has 15 amino acids. J was trimmed by 5 bases and V by 5 bases; bases with no gene match: 7.

The rearrangement joins TRBV2 to TRBJ2-3, with 8 positions matching TRBD2. Germline assignment: CDR1 SNHLY and CDR2 FYNNEI. The junction had 5 bases not matched to a gene; V was cut back by 6 bases and J by 3 bases. The CDR3 is 14 residues long. CDR3 in amino acids: CASREGTSTDTQYF. CDR3 nucleotide sequence: TGTGCCAGCAGGGAGGGGACTAGTACAGATACGCAGTATTTT.

The V call is TRBV6-2 or TRBV6-3, the J call TRBJ1-2; 9 positions agree with TRBD1. This CDR3 contains 15 residues. CDR1 is MNHEY and CDR2 is SVGEGT in the germline V gene. V shed 5 bases, J shed 5 bases, and the junction held 9 bases outside the gene matches. Here the CDR3 reads CASSDPGTGSYGYTF. The DNA for the CDR3 is TGTGCCAGCAGTGACCCCGGGACAGGGTCTTATGGCTACACCTTC.

The rearrangement links TRBV18 to TRBJ1-5; 7 positions agree with TRBD1. Trimming removed 4 bases from V and 5 bases from J; junction bases left unmatched: 2. The germline gives CDR1 KGHSH, CDR2 LQKENI. The CDR3 totals 13 residues. The CDR3 region has the DNA TGTGCCAGCTCACGACAGGGAGATCAGCCCCAGCATTTT. It encodes CASSRQGDQPQHF.

Here the CDR3 reads CASSVQGTVYEQYF. The CDR3 DNA follows: TGTGCCAGCAGTGTACAGGGTACGGTATACGAGCAGTACTTC. The chain has TRBV6-1 and TRBJ2-7, with D possibly being TRBD1 (6 bases). This CDR3 is built from 14 residues. Germline CDR1 and CDR2: MNHNS and SASEGT. The V and J ends lost 4 bases and 4 bases respectively, with 14 bases between them.

The genes are TRBV19 and TRBJ2-5, with D perhaps given as TRBD1 or TRBD2 (5 bases each). Germline V CDR1 and CDR2: LNHDA, SQIVND (reference sequence). Trimming stripped 1 base from V and 2 bases from J, with 11 bases between. The CDR3 has 15 residues. The CDR3 region has the DNA TGTGCCAGTAGTATAGCGGGGACGGATCAAGAGACCCAGTACTTC. Protein product: CASSIAGTDQETQYF.

The chain couples TRBV6-2 or TRBV6-3 to TRBJ2-1; weak D call: TRBD2 (6 bases). The CDR3 sequence is 16 residues long. Germline CDR1 reads MNHEY; CDR2 reads SVGEGT. With 6 bases removed from V and 2 bases from J, the gap between germline ends came to 17 bases. CDR3 sequence: CASRTPGPGAYNEQFF. In DNA, the CDR3 is TGTGCCAGCAGGACACCGGGGCCGGGGGCCTACAATGAGCAGTTCTTC.

This sequence joins TRBV7-2 and TRBJ2-5; D is possibly TRBD1 or TRBD2 (5 bases each). This CDR3 is 16 amino acids long. V was shortened by 3 bases and J by 0 bases, with 14 bases between the two germline ends. Germline V CDR1 and CDR2: SGHTA, FQGNSA. The CDR3 sequence is CASSFRAGTYQETQYF. The CDR3 DNA follows: TGTGCCAGCAGCTTCCGCGCCGGGACGTACCAAGAGACCCAGTACTTC.

This clonotype was detected a few times. This sequence joins TRBV2 and TRBJ1-5; weak D call: TRBD1 (5 bases). V was shortened by 6 bases and J by 5 bases, with 8 bases between the two germline ends. Germline CDR1 and CDR2: SNHLY and FYNNEI. This CDR3 is 12 amino acids long. The CDR3 protein is CASRDSDQPQHF. The CDR3 bases are TGTGCCAGCAGAGACAGTGATCAGCCCCAGCATTTT.

This clonotype was picked up a small number of times. CDR3 loop: CATSDLRGASANEQFF. The CDR3 bases are TGTGCCACCAGTGATTTGAGGGGGGCTAGCGCCAATGAGCAGTTCTTC. The chain joins TRBV24-1 to TRBJ2-1; D is tentatively TRBD1 or TRBD2 (6 bases each). The CDR3 extends over 16 amino acids. V was pared by 0 bases and J by 6 bases, with 14 bases between. Germline values: CDR1 KGHDR, CDR2 SFDVKD.

This clonotype was counted a single time. The DNA for the CDR3 is TGCGCCAGCAGCCGGATCACGGGAGTAAATTCACCCCTCCACTTT. It yields the protein CASSRITGVNSPLHF. The rearrangement uses TRBV4-1 and TRBJ1-6; D not certain. Trimming took 4 bases from V and 7 from J, leaving 14 bases between them. CDR1 and CDR2 from the germline V gene are MGHRA and YSYEKL. The CDR3 spans 15 residues.